Presented here are 3 T cell receptor beta chains from one specimen sequenced in a study of cytomegalovirus exposure and HLA in healthy donors (dated by TCRdb to 2015 to 2018). The method behind the library was the immunoSEQ multiplex PCR assay. A mixture of 60 forward primers for TCR Vbeta segments and 13 reverse primers for TCR Jbeta segments was used in the multiplex PCR. Imported from immuneACCESS, the table was reduced by TCRdb to in-frame sequences with V and J called. These copies leave out some clones; in studies compared against another copy, an unresolved V gene accounts for under half, and the cause of the remainder is not known. This sample gives about 170,000 clones in total; approximately 71% of them show up just once. The ten largest clones take up 5.4% of the sample. Sequenced: PBMCs. All receptors come from a woman aged 18-35 years in good health and CMV-seropositive.

The V call is TRBV5-4, the J call TRBJ2-3, with 11 bases lining up with TRBD1. There are 14 residues in the CDR3. Germline values: CDR1 SGHNT, CDR2 YYREEE (reference sequence). The junction had 4 bases not matched to a gene; V was cut back by 6 bases and J by 4 bases. The chain's CDR3 is CASTRTGGSDTQYF. The DNA for the CDR3 is TGTGCCAGCACGAGGACAGGGGGCTCAGATACGCAGTATTTT.

The CDR3 DNA is TGTGCCAGCAGCTCAGGGGGGAGCAATCAGCCCCAGCATTTT. This translates into CASSSGGSNQPQHF. The J gene is TRBJ1-5, the V gene TRBV7-3, with 7 bases that match TRBD1. The V segment lost 4 bases and the J segment 1 base; nucleotides outside the gene matches: 1. Germline V lookup: CDR1 SGHTA, CDR2 FQGTGA. This CDR3 is built from 14 residues.

This clone was counted a few times. The chain links TRBV13 to TRBJ1-3; 7 positions match TRBD1. Germline CDR1 PRHDT, CDR2 FYEKMQ (reference sequence). Losses at the gene ends were 5 bases for V and 0 bases for J; bases not matched to a gene: 4. The CDR3 runs to 15 residues. CDR3 region: CASSQTGDSGNTIYF. CDR3 in DNA: TGTGCCAGCAGCCAAACAGGGGACTCTGGAAACACCATATATTTT. Using reference TRBV13 and TRBJ1-3 for the parts outside the CDR3, the full variable domain is AAGVIQSPRHLIKEKRETATLKCYPIPRHDTVYWYQQGPGQDPQFLISFYEKMQSDKGSIPDRFSAQQFSDYHSELNMSSLELGDSALYFCASSQTGDSGNTIYFGEGSWLTVV.